The source of this T cell receptor beta chain is a study of blood T cell repertoires in COVID-19. Produced via immunoSEQ multiplex PCR; TCRdb's table is partial and in-frame only. The sample yields 180,000 or so clones, more than 80% seen once. Trimming stripped 2 bases from V and 4 bases from J, with 3 bases between. The CDR3 spans 11 residues. V is TRBV12-3 or TRBV12-4 and J is TRBJ2-7; D remains ambiguous. The sequence derives from a middle-aged woman with COVID-19, enrolled during active disease. The sample taken for sequencing was peripheral blood. CDR3 amino acids: CASSLQYEQYF. The CDR3 DNA sequence: TGTGCCAGCAGTTTACAGTACGAGCAGTACTTC.